This passage covers 20 T cell receptor beta chains from one sample sequenced in a study of spatial heterogeneity in lung cancer. In TCRdb, the 5' RACE reads were re-called with MiXCR into one record per CDR3 protein. The data contain 45,000 to 55,000 distinct CDR3 sequences, roughly 5% of them singletons. Time point reported: sample taken at primary tumor resection. The sequenced material consisted of unsorted whole RNA from tumor, nontumor lung or frozen PBMC. The sequences come from PBMCs, collected at surgery. These receptors originate from a male donor with early-stage non-small cell lung cancer.

This clonotype was seen repeatedly, ten times or more. This sequence joins TRBV6-5 and TRBJ2-7; no clear D gene. The germline gives CDR1 MNHEY, CDR2 SVGAGI. The CDR3 loop spans 11 amino acids. V was shortened by 5 bases and J by 6 bases, with 8 bases between the two germline ends. This CDR3 reads CASSKQSEQYF. CDR3 DNA: TGTGCCAGCAGTAAGCAAAGCGAGCAGTACTTC.

This clonotype was seen at least ten times. The chain combines TRBV13 with TRBJ1-2; weak D call: TRBD1 (5 bases). Germline CDR1 and CDR2: PRHDT and FYEKMQ (reference sequence). Trimming cost V 5 bases and J 7 bases, with 17 bases left between them. This CDR3 region has 14 residues. The CDR3 bases are TGTGCCAGCAGCCGGACACAGCGTTTGAGTGGCTACACCTTC. This gives the protein CASSRTQRLSGYTF.

This clonotype was counted ten times or more. This chain links TRBV20-1 with TRBJ1-6, with D perhaps TRBD1 (5 bases). V was pared by 5 bases and J by 5 bases, with 19 bases between. Germline CDR1 and CDR2: DFQATT and SNEGSKA (reference sequence). There are 16 residues in the CDR3. This CDR3 is CSASTGHSLDNSPLHF. CDR3 in DNA: TGCAGTGCTTCCACAGGCCATAGTTTGGATAATTCACCCCTCCACTTT.

There are many counts of this clonotype. The V and J genes are TRBV20-1 and TRBJ2-3, with D perhaps matching TRBD2 (6 bases). V lost 1 base to trimming and J lost 1 base, with 12 bases between them. From germline, CDR1 is DFQATT and CDR2 SNEGSKA (reference sequence). The CDR3 is made up of 15 amino acids. The CDR3 DNA follows: TGCAGTGCTAGAGGAGGAGGGTTAGGCACAGATACGCAGTATTTT. As protein: CSARGGGLGTDTQYF.

This clonotype was recorded many times. The genes are TRBV5-1 and TRBJ1-1, with D uncertain. The CDR3 is 14 amino acids. Germline V lookup: CDR1 SGHRS, CDR2 YFSETQ. V shed 0 bases and J shed 0 bases, with 6 bases lying between them. CDR3 in DNA: TGCGCCAGCAGCTTGGACGGCATGAACACTGAAGCTTTCTTT. Translating gives CASSLDGMNTEAFF.

In its sample, this clonotype was seen many times. This chain's CDR3 is CASSRVLSGNTIYF. Here the CDR3 DNA reads TGTGCCAGCAGCCGAGTCCTCTCTGGAAACACCATATATTTT. The genes are TRBV7-9 and TRBJ1-3; D unresolved. Germline V lookup: CDR1 SEHNR, CDR2 FQNEAQ (reference sequence). V lost 5 bases to trimming and J lost 0 bases, with 8 bases between them. This CDR3 has 14 residues.

Remarks on this clonotype: This may stem from a read error, because a much larger clone lies one nucleotide away. The chain links TRBV3-1 to TRBJ2-5; possible D gene TRBD2, 5 bases. Trimming cost V 2 bases and J 5 bases, with 6 bases left between them. The germline V gene encodes CDR1 LGHDT and CDR2 YNNKEL (reference sequence). The CDR3 has 12 residues. The CDR3 DNA reads TGTGCCAGCAGCCAAACGGGGGAGACCCAGTACTTC. Its translation: CASSQTGETQYF.

This clonotype was observed many times. V is TRBV20-1 and J is TRBJ2-3, with D possibly matching TRBD2 (6 bases). V was shortened by 6 bases and J by 0 bases, with 7 bases between the two germline ends. Germline CDR1 is DFQATT and CDR2 is SNEGSKA (reference sequence). The CDR3 consists of 12 residues. CDR3 residues: CSAGTSTDTQYF. Written as DNA, the CDR3 is TGCAGTGCCGGGACTAGCACAGATACGCAGTATTTT.

Only a few counts were recorded for this clonotype. The chain recombines TRBV5-5 with TRBJ1-6, with a tentative D call TRBD1 (5 bases). V lost 3 bases, J lost 7 bases, and 17 bases lay in between. The CDR3 spans 16 residues. The germline gives CDR1 SGHKS, CDR2 YYEKEE (reference sequence). This CDR3 reads CASSSGTPSRNSPLHF. Here the CDR3 DNA reads TGTGCCAGCAGCTCCGGGACGCCTTCTAGGAATTCACCCCTCCACTTT. The complete variable domain, with remaining parts taken from reference TRBV5-5 and TRBJ1-6, reads DAGVTQSPTHLIKTRGQQVTLRCSPISGHKSVSWYQQVLGQGPQFIFQYYEKEERGRGNFPDRFSARQFPNYSSELNVNALLLGDSALYLCASSSGTPSRNSPLHFGNGTRLTVT.

This clonotype was seen more than once but under ten times. J is TRBJ2-2 and V is TRBV7-9, with 9 nucleotides matching TRBD2. Unmatched junction bases numbered 3, after V lost 1 base and J lost 0 bases. The CDR3 has 17 amino acids. The germline V gene has CDR1 SEHNR and CDR2 FQNEAQ (reference sequence). CDR3 nucleotides: TGTGCCAGCAGCTTAGTGCTAGCGGGGCCGAACACCGGGGAGCTGTTTTTT. It is translated as CASSLVLAGPNTGELFF.

The CDR3 region is CSVEGEGVYEQYF. The CDR3 coding sequence is TGCAGCGTTGAAGGGGAAGGGGTCTACGAGCAGTACTTC. V and J are TRBV29-1 and TRBJ2-7; TRBD1 is a possible D gene (5 bases). Germline lookup yields CDR1 SQVTM and CDR2 ANQGSEA. Trimming took off 1 base at V and 3 bases at J, with 10 bases between the two ends. This CDR3 region has 13 residues.

This clonotype showed up many times. This rearrangement joins TRBV4-3 to TRBJ1-5; possibly TRBD1 for D (5 bases). This CDR3 is built from 13 residues. Germline loops: CDR1 LGHNA, CDR2 YSLEER. Trimming shortened V by 5 bases and J by 4 bases, and 9 bases separated the two germline ends. The CDR3 sequence: CASSAGFNQPQHF. The CDR3 bases are TGCGCCAGCAGCGCAGGGTTTAATCAGCCCCAGCATTTT.

This clonotype was observed many times. The chain combines TRBV11-2 with TRBJ2-3; D unresolved. CDR1 is SGHAT and CDR2 is FQNNGV in the germline V gene. The V end lost 3 bases, the J end lost 0 bases, and 31 bases lay between the germline ends. The CDR3 length is 22 residues. The CDR3 DNA reads as TGTGCCAGCAGCTTCCCCCAAATACTACCTACGAGTGAAACCCTAAGCACAGATACGCAGTATTTT. It encodes CASSFPQILPTSETLSTDTQYF.

This clonotype has at least ten counts. This chain links TRBV9 with TRBJ2-7, with a weak D call TRBD2 (7 bases). The V gene lost 2 bases and the J gene lost 2 bases, with 11 bases spanning the gap. This CDR3 contains 14 residues. Germline CDR1 reads SGDLS; CDR2 reads YYNGEE. The CDR3 is CASSVAGAPYEQYF. The CDR3 bases are TGTGCCAGCAGCGTGGCGGGGGCGCCCTACGAGCAGTACTTC.

This clonotype was picked up many times. The rearrangement links TRBV7-8 to TRBJ2-1; D remains ambiguous. The V end was cut by 2 bases, the J end by 10 bases, with 6 bases between. Looked up from germline, CDR1 is SGHVS and CDR2 is FQNEAQ. CDR3 size: 11 residues. The CDR3 coding sequence is TGTGCCAGCAGCTTATTAGAGGAGCAGTTCTTC. It specifies CASSLLEEQFF. The variable domain in full, completed from reference TRBV7-8 and TRBJ2-1, reads GAGVSQSPRYKVAKRGQDVALRCDPISGHVSLFWYQQALGQGPEFLTYFQNEAQLDKSGLPSDRFFAERPEGSVSTLKIQRTQQEDSAVYLCASSLLEEQFFGPGTRLTVL.

This clonotype was found many times. This sequence joins TRBV5-4 and TRBJ2-3, with 8 bases identical to TRBD2. Germline V gene data show CDR1 as SGHNT and CDR2 as YYREEE (reference sequence). CDR3 length: 16 amino acids. V was clipped by 4 bases and J by 0 bases; unmatched bases: 7. CDR3 nucleotide sequence: TGTGCCAGCAGCCCCGGGGGGGCCTATAGCACAGATACGCAGTATTTT. Protein product: CASSPGGAYSTDTQYF.

This clonotype was picked up many times. The chain couples TRBV4-2 to TRBJ1-2; D ambiguous. The germline gives CDR1 LGHNA, CDR2 YNFKEQ. Trimming cost V 2 bases and J 5 bases, with 9 bases left between them. This CDR3 has 13 amino acids. Here the CDR3 reads CASSQRHGYGYTF. CDR3 bases: TGTGCCAGCAGCCAACGGCATGGATATGGCTACACCTTC.

This clonotype appeared many times. CDR3: CAISDSVEQFF. The DNA of the CDR3 is TGTGCCATCAGTGATAGCGTGGAGCAGTTCTTC. This rearrangement joins TRBV10-3 to TRBJ2-1; D may be TRBD2 (5 bases). Germline V gene sequence: CDR1 ENHRY, CDR2 SYGVKD. The CDR3 runs 11 residues. V was cut by 3 bases and J by 10 bases, with 7 bases left in between.

This clonotype was found once. The chain joins TRBV7-3 to TRBJ2-5; 10 nucleotides match TRBD2. V was pared by 1 base and J by 5 bases, with 10 bases of the junction left unmatched. From germline, CDR1 is SGHTA and CDR2 FQGTGA. There are 17 residues in the CDR3. The CDR3 reads CASSLSRLAGEYETQYF. In nucleotides, the CDR3 is TGTGCCAGCAGCTTAAGTCGCCTAGCGGGAGAGTACGAGACCCAGTACTTC.

This clonotype was counted a few times. The chain links TRBV29-1 to TRBJ2-1, with D perhaps assigned TRBD1 or TRBD2 (5 bases each). Per germline, CDR1 SQVTM and CDR2 ANQGSEA. This CDR3 region has 15 residues. V was clipped by 1 base and J by 4 bases, with 14 bases between them. CDR3 sequence (DNA): TGCAGCGTTGAAGGTAGACCGGGACGGTACAATGAGCAGTTCTTC. Translation: CSVEGRPGRYNEQFF.